This entry features one T cell receptor (beta chain) sequence. This sample stems from a study of control samples from healthy donors and cancer patients. TCRdb keeps only in-frame clones here, not all; method: immunoSEQ multiplex PCR. Of approximately 100,000 clones listed, 80% to 90% are singletons. This sequence was found in a young man in good health. The specimen was blood.

The CDR3 is CASSARRDRGRGNTIYF. The CDR3 DNA sequence: TGTGCCAGCAGCGCGCGAAGGGACAGGGGGCGAGGAAACACCATATATTTT. The genes are TRBV7-8 and TRBJ1-3; TRBD1 matches at 12 bases. With V trimmed by 5 bases and J by 4 bases, 9 bases remained unmatched. The V gene's germline CDR1 is SGHVS and CDR2 FQNEAQ. CDR3 size: 17 residues.